The 2 T cell receptor beta chains given below trace back to one sample, sequenced in a study of blood T cell repertoires in COVID-19. Repertoires were generated with immunoSEQ multiplex PCR, while TCRdb's copy carries only in-frame clones and drops some. This sample has roughly 190,000 clones, with more than 75% found just once. Sequencing was done on a sample of peripheral blood. These TCRs come from a man between 65 and 79 years old with acute or convalescent COVID-19.

V is TRBV5-1 and J is TRBJ2-7; 7 bases map to TRBD2. The CDR3 length is 18 residues. The V and J ends lost 0 bases and 4 bases, in that order; junction bases with no gene match: 16. CDR1 is SGHRS and CDR2 is YFSETQ in the germline V gene. The CDR3 loop is CASSLAGVTGTGGYEQYF. The CDR3 bases are TGCGCCAGCAGCTTGGCCGGAGTAACGGGGACCGGGGGGTACGAGCAGTACTTC.

V and J are TRBV3-1 (or the pseudogene TRBV3-2) and TRBJ1-6, with D unresolved. The germline V and J ends were trimmed by 2 bases and 9 bases, with 11 bases remaining between them. CDR1 and CDR2 from the germline V gene are LGHDT and YNNKEL (reference sequence). CDR3 size: 14 residues. DNA for the CDR3: TGTGCCAGCAGCCAACATTTGGGGAGTTCACCCCTCCACTTT. As protein: CASSQHLGSSPLHF.